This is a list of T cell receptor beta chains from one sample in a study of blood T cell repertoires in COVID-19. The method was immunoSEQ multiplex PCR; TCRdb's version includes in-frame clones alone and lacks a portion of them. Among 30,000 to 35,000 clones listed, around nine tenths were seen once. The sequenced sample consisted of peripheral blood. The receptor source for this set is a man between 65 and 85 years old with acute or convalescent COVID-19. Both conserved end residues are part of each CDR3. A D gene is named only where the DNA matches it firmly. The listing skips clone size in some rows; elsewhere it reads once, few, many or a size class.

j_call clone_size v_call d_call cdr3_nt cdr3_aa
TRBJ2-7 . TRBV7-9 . TGTGCCAGCAGACGTACCGGGCCTGGAGGGGCCCTCGAGCAGTACTTC CASRRTGPGGALEQYF
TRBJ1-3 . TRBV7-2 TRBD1 TGTGCCAGCAGCTTAGAAGGGAGGACAGGGGTGGACACCATATATTTT CASSLEGRTGVDTIYF
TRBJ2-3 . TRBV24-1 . TGTGCCACCAGTAACACACCTCGCACAGATACGCAGTATTTT CATSNTPRTDTQYF
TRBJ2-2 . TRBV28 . TGTGCCAGCAGTTCCCCTAGCAGGAACACCGGGGAGCTGTTTTTT CASSSPSRNTGELFF
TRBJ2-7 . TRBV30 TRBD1 TGTGCCTGGACACAGGGGTCCTCCTACGAGCAGTACTTC CAWTQGSSYEQYF
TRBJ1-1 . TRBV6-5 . TGTGCCAGCAGCCCCTCGGGGGGTGAAGCTTTCTTT CASSPSGGEAFF
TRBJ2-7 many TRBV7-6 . TGTGCCAGCAGCTTAGCAGCCTCCTACGAGCAGTACTTC CASSLAASYEQYF
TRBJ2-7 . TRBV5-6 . TGTGCCAGCAGCTTGGGGAGGTACGAGCAGTACTTC CASSLGRYEQYF
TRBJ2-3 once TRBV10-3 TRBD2 TGTGCCATCAGTGAGACCGGGACGGGGGGGTGGAGCACAGATACGCAGTATTTT CAISETGTGGWSTDTQYF
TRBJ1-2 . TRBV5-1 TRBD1 TGCGCCAGCAGCGACGGGACAGGGGCTAACTATGGCTACACCTTC CASSDGTGANYGYTF
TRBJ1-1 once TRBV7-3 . TGTGCCAGCAGCTCGGGGGGGATGAACACTGAAGCTTTCTTT CASSSGGMNTEAFF
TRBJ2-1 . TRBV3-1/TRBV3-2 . TGTGCCAGCAGCTACGGGGGGCCAGGTGAGCAGTTCTTC CASSYGGPGEQFF
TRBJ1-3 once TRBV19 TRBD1 TGTGCCAGTACCGCGGGACAGTTCTCTGGAAACACCATATATTTT CASTAGQFSGNTIYF
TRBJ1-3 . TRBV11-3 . TGTGCCAGCAGCTTGAGCGGGACTGGAAACACCATATATTTT CASSLSGTGNTIYF
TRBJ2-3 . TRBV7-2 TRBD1 TGTGCCAGCAGCTCTTTCCCGGGACAGCGTACAGATACGCAGTATTTT CASSSFPGQRTDTQYF
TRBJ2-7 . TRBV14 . TGTGCCAGCAGCCTAGCCGGGACTTCCTACGAGCAGTACTTC CASSLAGTSYEQYF
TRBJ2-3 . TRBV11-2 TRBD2 TGTGCCAGCAGCTCGCTCCCCTTGGGGGCGGGGGGGAGCACAGATACGCAGTATTTT CASSSLPLGAGGSTDTQYF
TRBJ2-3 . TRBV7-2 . TGTGCCAGCAGCTTAGACCGGGGGGCTTCAGATACGCAGTATTTT CASSLDRGASDTQYF
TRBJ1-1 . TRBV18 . TGTGCCAGCTCCCCAAGGGGCCAGAACACTGAAGCTTTCTTT CASSPRGQNTEAFF
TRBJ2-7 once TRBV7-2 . TGTGCCAGCAGCTTAGCGGGGGGAGGCGAGCAGTACTTC CASSLAGGGEQYF
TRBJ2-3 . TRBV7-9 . TGTGCCAGCAGCTTAATCGGCACAGATACGCAGTATTTT CASSLIGTDTQYF
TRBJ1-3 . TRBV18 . TGTGCCAGCTCACCAAGCGCCCAGGGAGGAAACACCATATATTTT CASSPSAQGGNTIYF
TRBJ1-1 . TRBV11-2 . TGTGCCAGCAGCTTAGCCAGGGATCCAACTGAAGCTTTCTTT CASSLARDPTEAFF
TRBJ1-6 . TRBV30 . TGTGCCTGGAGTGTAGAGGGATCACCCCTCCACTTT CAWSVEGSPLHF
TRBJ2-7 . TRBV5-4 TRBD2 TGTGCCAGCAGCTCTAGCGGGAGTGGGTACGAGCAGTACTTC CASSSSGSGYEQYF
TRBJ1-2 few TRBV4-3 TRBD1 TGCGCCAGCAGCCAAGAAACGGACAGGGGCAGTCCCGGCTACACCTTC CASSQETDRGSPGYTF
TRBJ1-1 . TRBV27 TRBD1 TGTGCCAGCAGTGTTGGGACAGTGAACACTGAAGCTTTCTTT CASSVGTVNTEAFF
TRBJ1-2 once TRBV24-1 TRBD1 TGTGCCACCAGTGATACGGACAGGGCGTATGGCTACACCTTC CATSDTDRAYGYTF
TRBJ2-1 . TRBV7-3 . TGTGCCAGCAGCCCCGTCGGGGTTAGCAGGTACAATGAGCAGTTCTTC CASSPVGVSRYNEQFF
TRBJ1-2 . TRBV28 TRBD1 TGTGCCAGCAGTTCACCCGGGGACAGGGGTCTGACCTACACCTTC CASSSPGDRGLTYTF
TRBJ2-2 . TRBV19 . TGTGCCAGTAGGAGGGATTACACCGGGGAGCTGTTTTTT CASRRDYTGELFF
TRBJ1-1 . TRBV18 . TGTGCCAGCTCACCACCGGTGCGGGCGGGGAACACTGAAGCTTTCTTT CASSPPVRAGNTEAFF
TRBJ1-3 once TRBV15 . TGTGCCACCAGCATCGGTCGGGTAGAGGGAAACACCATATATTTT CATSIGRVEGNTIYF
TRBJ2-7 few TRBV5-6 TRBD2 TGTGCCAGCAGCTTGAGGGGGCTAGCGGGATTTTACGAGCAGTACTTC CASSLRGLAGFYEQYF
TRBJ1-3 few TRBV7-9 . TGTGCCAGCAGCTCCGACGGGGCAGGGGCTGGAAACACCATATATTTT CASSSDGAGAGNTIYF
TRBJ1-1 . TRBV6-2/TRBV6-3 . TGTGCCAGCAGCTCAGGGGTGAACACTGAAGCTTTCTTT CASSSGVNTEAFF
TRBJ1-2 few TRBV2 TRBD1 TGTGCCAGCACCCCCTTGGGGACAGCGGATGGCTACACCTTC CASTPLGTADGYTF
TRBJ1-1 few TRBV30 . TGTGCCTGGAATGAGAAGAACACTGAAGCTTTCTTT CAWNEKNTEAFF
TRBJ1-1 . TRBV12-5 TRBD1 TGTGCTAGTGGTTTGGGGGGACAGGATATCATGAACACTGAAGCTTTCTTT CASGLGGQDIMNTEAFF
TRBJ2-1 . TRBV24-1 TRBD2 TGTGCCACCAGTTGGTCCGGGACTAGCGACACTGAGCAGTTCTTC CATSWSGTSDTEQFF
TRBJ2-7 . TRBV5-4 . TGTGCCAGCAGCTTGGTAGGACAGAGCTACGAGCAGTACTTC CASSLVGQSYEQYF
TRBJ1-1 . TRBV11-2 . TGTGCCAGCAGCTTAGGACTTCCCCGGTCACCACCTGAAGCTTTCTTT CASSLGLPRSPPEAFF
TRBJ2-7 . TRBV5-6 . TGTGCCAGCATTCGACTCGGCGAGCAGTACTTC CASIRLGEQYF
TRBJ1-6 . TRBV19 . TGTGCCAGTAGTGGGGGACATACACCCCTCCACTTT CASSGGHTPLHF
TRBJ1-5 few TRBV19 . TGTGCCAGTAGTATCCCCGGGGACGCATGGGGAGGTAATCAGCCCCAGCATTTT CASSIPGDAWGGNQPQHF
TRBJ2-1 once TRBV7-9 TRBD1 TGTGCCAGCAGCTGGGTAGGGACAGGGCAGTTCTTC CASSWVGTGQFF
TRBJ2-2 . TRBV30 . TGTGCCTGGAGTCGGGAAAACCTGAACACCGGGGAGCTGTTTTTT CAWSRENLNTGELFF
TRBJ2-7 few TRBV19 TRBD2 TGTGCCAGCTGGGAGGGCAGACAAGGCTACGAGCAGTACTTC CASWEGRQGYEQYF
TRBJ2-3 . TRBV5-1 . TGCGCCAGCAGCGGGCCCTCCTCCGATACGCAGTATTTT CASSGPSSDTQYF
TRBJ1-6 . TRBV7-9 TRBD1 TGTGCCAGCAGCTCCGGGACAGGGGATAATTCACCCCTCCACTTT CASSSGTGDNSPLHF
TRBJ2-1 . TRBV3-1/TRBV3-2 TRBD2 TGTGCCAGCAGCCAAGGTAGCGGGGGTTACAATGAGCAGTTCTTC CASSQGSGGYNEQFF
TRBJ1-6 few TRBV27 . TGTGCCAGCAGTACAGATCATAATTCACCCCTCCACTTT CASSTDHNSPLHF